This TCR beta chain was identified in a study of vaccination effects on CD4 cells after COVID-19. This clone appeared a few times. The target antigen is unknown. Ahead of sequencing, the ViraFEST assay grew antigen-specific CD4+ T cells using viral peptide pools. Following an approximately ten-day culture, CD4+ T cells were purified. None of these healthy vaccinees had been infected with SARS-CoV-2 before vaccination. The CDR3 contains 15 residues. Germline values: CDR1 MNHEY, CDR2 SVGAGI. V gave up 3 bases and J gave up 2 bases; unmatched junction bases: 1. Repertoires were generated with immunoSEQ multiplex PCR, while TCRdb's copy carries only in-frame clones and drops some. The profile shows 30,000 to 35,000 clones, roughly two thirds of them singletons.

The V and J genes are TRBV6-5 and TRBJ2-1; 10 nucleotides align to TRBD2. The sequence derives from a human donor who received a COVID-19 vaccine. The input for sequencing was CD4+ T cells from PBMCs cultured with HCoV-229E spike peptides, taken before COVID-19 vaccination. Here the CDR3 reads CASSYSGGPYNEQFF. The DNA of the CDR3 is TGTGCCAGCAGTTATAGCGGGGGGCCCTACAATGAGCAGTTCTTC.